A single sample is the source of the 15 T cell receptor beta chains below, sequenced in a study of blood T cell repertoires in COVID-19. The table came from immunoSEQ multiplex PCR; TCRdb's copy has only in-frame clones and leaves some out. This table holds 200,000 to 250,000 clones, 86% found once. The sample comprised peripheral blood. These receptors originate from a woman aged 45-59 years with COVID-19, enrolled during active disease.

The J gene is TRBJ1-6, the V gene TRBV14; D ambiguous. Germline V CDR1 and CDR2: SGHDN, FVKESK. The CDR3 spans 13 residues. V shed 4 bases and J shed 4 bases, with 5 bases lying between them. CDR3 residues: CASSRGYNSPLHF. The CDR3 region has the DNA TGTGCCAGCAGCCGAGGATATAATTCACCCCTCCACTTT.

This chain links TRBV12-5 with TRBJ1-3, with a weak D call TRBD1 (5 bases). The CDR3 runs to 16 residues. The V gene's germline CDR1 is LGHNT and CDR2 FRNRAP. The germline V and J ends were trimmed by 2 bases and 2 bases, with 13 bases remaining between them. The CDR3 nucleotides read TGTGCTAGTGGTTTGCCACACGGAGGGGCTGGAAACACCATATATTTT. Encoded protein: CASGLPHGGAGNTIYF.

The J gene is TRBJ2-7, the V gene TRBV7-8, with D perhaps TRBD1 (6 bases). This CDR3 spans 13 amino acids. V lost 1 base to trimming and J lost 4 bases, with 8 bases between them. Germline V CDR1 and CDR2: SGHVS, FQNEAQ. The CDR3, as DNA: TGTGCCAGCAGCTTAGAGGGGGAGTACGAGCAGTACGTC. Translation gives CASSLEGEYEQYV.

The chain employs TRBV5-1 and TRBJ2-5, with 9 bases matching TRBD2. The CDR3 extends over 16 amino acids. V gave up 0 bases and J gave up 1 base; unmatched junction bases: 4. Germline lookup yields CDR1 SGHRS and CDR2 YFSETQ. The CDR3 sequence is CASSLAIAGVQETQYF. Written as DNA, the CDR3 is TGCGCCAGCAGCTTGGCTATAGCGGGGGTCCAAGAGACCCAGTACTTC.

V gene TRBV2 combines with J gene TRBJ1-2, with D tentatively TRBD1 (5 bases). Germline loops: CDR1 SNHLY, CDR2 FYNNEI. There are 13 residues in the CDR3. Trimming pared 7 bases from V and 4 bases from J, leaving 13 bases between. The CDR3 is CASTPGTIYGYTF. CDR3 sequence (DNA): TGTGCCAGCACCCCCGGGACTATCTATGGCTACACCTTC.

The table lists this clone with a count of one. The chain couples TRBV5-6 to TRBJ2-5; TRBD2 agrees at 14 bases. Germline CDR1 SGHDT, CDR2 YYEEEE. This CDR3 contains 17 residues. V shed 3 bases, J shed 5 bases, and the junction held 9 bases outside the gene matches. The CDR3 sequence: CASSSLTSGGAKETQYF. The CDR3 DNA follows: TGTGCCAGCAGCTCCCTGACTAGCGGGGGGGCCAAGGAGACCCAGTACTTC.

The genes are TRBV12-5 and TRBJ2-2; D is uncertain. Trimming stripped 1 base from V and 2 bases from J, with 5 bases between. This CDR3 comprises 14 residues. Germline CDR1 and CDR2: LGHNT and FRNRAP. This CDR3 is CASGLGANTGELFF. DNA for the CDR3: TGTGCTAGTGGTTTGGGCGCAAACACCGGGGAGCTGTTTTTT.

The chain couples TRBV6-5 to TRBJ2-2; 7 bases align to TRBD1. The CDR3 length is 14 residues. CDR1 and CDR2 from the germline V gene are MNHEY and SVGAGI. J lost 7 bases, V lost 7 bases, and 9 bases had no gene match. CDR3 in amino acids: CASTPDRADGELFF. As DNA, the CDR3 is TGTGCCAGCACTCCCGACAGGGCCGACGGGGAGCTGTTTTTT.

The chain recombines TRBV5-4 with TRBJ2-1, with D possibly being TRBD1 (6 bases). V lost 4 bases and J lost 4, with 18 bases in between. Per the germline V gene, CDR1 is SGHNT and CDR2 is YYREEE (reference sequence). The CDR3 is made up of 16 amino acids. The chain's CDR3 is CASSPPDSLPYNEQFF. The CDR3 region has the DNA TGTGCCAGCAGCCCCCCGGACAGCTTGCCTTACAATGAGCAGTTCTTC.

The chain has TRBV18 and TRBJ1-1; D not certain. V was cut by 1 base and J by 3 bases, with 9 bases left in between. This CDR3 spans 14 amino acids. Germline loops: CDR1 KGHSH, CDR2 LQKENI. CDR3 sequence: CASSPRMSDTEAFF. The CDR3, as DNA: TGTGCCAGCTCACCACGCATGAGCGACACTGAAGCTTTCTTT.

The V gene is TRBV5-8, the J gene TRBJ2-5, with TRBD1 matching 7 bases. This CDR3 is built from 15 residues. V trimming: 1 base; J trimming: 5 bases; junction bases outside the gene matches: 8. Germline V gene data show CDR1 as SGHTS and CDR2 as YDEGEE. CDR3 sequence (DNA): TGTGCCAGCAGCTTGAGGGGGACAGCCCTGGAGACCCAGTACTTC. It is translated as CASSLRGTALETQYF.

The CDR3 here is CASSQTGRGYTF. The CDR3 coding sequence is TGTGCCAGCAGCCAGACAGGACGCGGCTACACCTTC. This sequence joins TRBV27 and TRBJ1-2; the D gene is possibly TRBD1 (6 bases). Trimming cost V 6 bases and J 8 bases, with 13 bases left between them. The CDR3 contains 12 residues. Germline lookup yields CDR1 MNHEY and CDR2 SMNVEV (reference sequence).

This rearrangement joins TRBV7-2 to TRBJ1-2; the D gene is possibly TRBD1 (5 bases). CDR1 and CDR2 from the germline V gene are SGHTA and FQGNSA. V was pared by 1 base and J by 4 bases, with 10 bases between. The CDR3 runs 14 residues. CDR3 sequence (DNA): TGTGCCAGCAGCTTAGGTCCAGGGTTCTATGGCTACACCTTC. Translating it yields CASSLGPGFYGYTF.

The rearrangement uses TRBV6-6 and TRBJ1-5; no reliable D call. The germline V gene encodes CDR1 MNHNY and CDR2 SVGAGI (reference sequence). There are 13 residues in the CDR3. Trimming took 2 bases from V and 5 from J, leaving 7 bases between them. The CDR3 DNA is TGTGCCAGCAGTTACGGGCAGTATCAGCCCCAGCATTTT. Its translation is CASSYGQYQPQHF.

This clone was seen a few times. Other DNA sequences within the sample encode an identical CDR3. The CDR3 coding sequence is TGTGCCAGCAGCTTCGGTCAAGCCGGAAACACCATATATTTT. Translating it yields CASSFGQAGNTIYF. The chain links TRBV7-9 to TRBJ1-3; D unresolved. The CDR3 is 14 residues long. With 3 bases removed from V and 4 bases from J, the gap between germline ends came to 10 bases. The germline gives CDR1 SEHNR, CDR2 FQNEAQ (reference sequence).